The 15 T cell receptor beta chains given below trace back to one sample, sequenced in a study of T cells after yellow fever vaccination. A single record per CDR3 protein comes from TCRdb applying MiXCR to the 5' RACE reads. The sample yields over 120,000 distinct CDR3 sequences, 6.6% seen once. Sequencing was performed on CD4+ T cells sorted from PBMCs, taken 10 days after the yellow fever booster vaccination. The receptor set was obtained from a man in his thirties or forties who received the YFV17D yellow fever vaccine.

Many counts were recorded for this clonotype. The chain uses TRBV27 and TRBJ2-5; 7 nucleotides match TRBD2. The CDR3 consists of 13 residues. Germline CDR1 is MNHEY and CDR2 is SMNVEV (reference sequence). Trimming cost V 7 bases and J 2 bases; bases outside gene matches: 4. Here the CDR3 DNA reads TGTGCCAGCACTAGCGGCATTCAAGAGACCCAGTACTTC. Protein: CASTSGIQETQYF.

Many counts were recorded for this clonotype. The chain is built from TRBV5-4 and TRBJ2-7; the D is unclear. Per germline, CDR1 SGHNT and CDR2 YYREEE (reference sequence). CDR3 length equals 13 residues. Between the trimmed V and J ends, which lost 4 bases and 0 bases, there was a span of 8 bases. The CDR3 spells CASSPPASYEQYF. DNA for the CDR3: TGTGCCAGCAGCCCCCCGGCCTCCTACGAGCAGTACTTC.

This clonotype was found a few times. The chain employs TRBV9 and TRBJ1-3; TRBD1 is a possible D gene (6 bases). V lost 4 bases to trimming and J lost 9 bases, with 17 bases between them. In germline, CDR1 is SGDLS, CDR2 YYNGEE. The CDR3 totals 14 residues. CDR3 DNA sequence: TGTGCCAGCAGCAGAACCGGGACACCGGGCACCATATATTTT. Translating gives CASSRTGTPGTIYF.

This clonotype was counted at least ten times. The V gene is TRBV7-2, the J gene TRBJ2-4; D uncertain. Germline CDR1 reads SGHTA; CDR2 reads FQGNSA. The CDR3 totals 13 residues. The V and J ends lost 2 bases and 6 bases respectively, with 8 bases between them. DNA of the CDR3: TGTGCCAGCAGCTTAAGTGACGGAAACATTCAGTACTTC. Amino acids: CASSLSDGNIQYF. Variable domain in full (rest from reference TRBV7-2 and TRBJ2-4): GAGVSQSPSNKVTEKGKDVELRCDPISGHTALYWYRQSLGQGLEFLIYFQGNSAPDKSGLPSDRFSAERTGGSVSTLTIQRTQQEDSAVYLCASSLSDGNIQYFGAGTRLSVL.

In this sample, this clonotype turned up many times. The chain uses TRBV29-1 and TRBJ2-7; D may be TRBD2 (6 bases). Per germline, CDR1 SQVTM and CDR2 ANQGSEA. Trimming shortened V by 7 bases and J by 1 base, and 11 bases separated the two germline ends. The CDR3 consists of 12 residues. CDR3 coding DNA: TGCAGCGCCTTGACTAGTTCCTACGAGCAGTACTTC. This sequence encodes CSALTSSYEQYF.

The rearrangement links TRBV25-1 to TRBJ2-1, with 13 bases aligning to TRBD2. The V gene end was trimmed by 5 bases and the J gene end by 6 bases; junction bases not matched to a gene: 4. The germline CDR1 and CDR2 sequences are MGHDK and SYGVNS. CDR3 length: 15 amino acids. The CDR3 loop reads CASSRTSGSGNEQFF. In DNA, the CDR3 is TGTGCCAGCAGTAGGACTAGCGGGAGCGGCAATGAGCAGTTCTTC.

This clonotype was counted many times. The chain joins TRBV19 to TRBJ1-1; D unresolved. Per the germline V gene, CDR1 is LNHDA and CDR2 is SQIVND (reference sequence). This CDR3 region has 13 residues. V was pared by 9 bases and J by 6 bases, with 17 bases between. CDR3 amino acids: CASARSERSEAFF. The CDR3, as DNA: TGTGCCAGCGCGAGGTCGGAACGGTCTGAAGCTTTCTTT.

This clonotype has a count of ten or more. This chain connects TRBV12-3 or TRBV12-4 to TRBJ1-5, with no clear D. Trimming took off 5 bases at V and 4 bases at J, with 9 bases between the two ends. CDR3 length: 13 residues. The DNA of the CDR3 is TGTGCCAGCAGTCTGTCGGGGAATCAGCCCCAGCATTTT. Protein sequence: CASSLSGNQPQHF.

This clonotype was recorded many times. This chain connects TRBV12-3 or TRBV12-4 to TRBJ2-7, with 11 bases lining up with TRBD2. The CDR3 extends over 15 amino acids. The J segment lost 4 bases and the V segment lost 5 bases, leaving 7 bases of the junction unmatched. In DNA, the CDR3 is TGTGCCAGCAGTAGAGAAACTAGCGGGAGTTACGAGCAGTACTTC. Encoded protein: CASSRETSGSYEQYF.

This clonotype was found many times. The chain recombines TRBV20-1 with TRBJ1-1; D remains ambiguous. Trimming pared 2 bases from V and 5 bases from J, leaving 15 bases between. This CDR3 has 14 residues. Germline V gene sequence: CDR1 DFQATT, CDR2 SNEGSKA (reference sequence). For the CDR3, the DNA is TGCAGTGCTAGACCACCGTTGGGCGGAACTGAAGCTTTCTTT. The encoded protein is CSARPPLGGTEAFF.

The chain carries TRBV19 and TRBJ2-5; 13 bases align to TRBD2. The V gene's germline CDR1 is LNHDA and CDR2 SQIVND (reference sequence). The CDR3 totals 17 residues. The trim removed 5 bases at V and 4 bases at J, leaving 10 bases unmatched. The CDR3 reads CASSGRTSGSPSETQYF. Here the CDR3 DNA reads TGTGCCAGTAGTGGACGGACTAGCGGGAGTCCGTCAGAGACCCAGTACTTC.

Comments on this clonotype: A read error is possible here, since a much larger clone lies one base away. The J gene is TRBJ2-3, the V gene TRBV12-3 or TRBV12-4, with 9 bases aligning to TRBD2. CDR3 length equals 15 residues. For the CDR3, the DNA is TGTACCAGCAGTTTAGGGCTAGCGGGGACAGATACGCAGTATTTT. Encoded protein: CTSSLGLAGTDTQYF.

This clonotype was recorded many times. The gene calls are TRBV5-1 and TRBJ2-7, with D unresolved. Germline CDR1 and CDR2: SGHRS and YFSETQ. This CDR3 comprises 14 residues. Deletions cut 4 bases from V and 2 bases from J, with 13 bases between. The CDR3 DNA reads TGCGCCAGCAGCAGTAGGGTCGGAGCCTACGAGCAGTACTTC. As protein: CASSSRVGAYEQYF.

This clonotype has ten or more counts. The genes are TRBV28 and TRBJ2-3, with TRBD2 matching 8 bases. Germline V gene lookup returns CDR1 MDHEN and CDR2 SYDVKM. J was trimmed by 4 bases and V by 2 bases; bases with no gene match: 11. The CDR3 has 17 amino acids. The DNA for the CDR3 is TGTGCCAGCAGTTTAACCCCGCCGGGAGGGCGATCAGATACGCAGTATTTT. It encodes CASSLTPPGGRSDTQYF.

This clonotype appeared many times. The J gene is TRBJ2-7, the V gene TRBV12-3 or TRBV12-4, with D uncertain. CDR3 length equals 12 residues. Trimming shortened V by 7 bases and J by 4 bases, and 11 bases separated the two germline ends. The CDR3 spells CASTLDVYEQYF. DNA for the CDR3: TGTGCCAGCACTCTCGACGTGTACGAGCAGTACTTC.